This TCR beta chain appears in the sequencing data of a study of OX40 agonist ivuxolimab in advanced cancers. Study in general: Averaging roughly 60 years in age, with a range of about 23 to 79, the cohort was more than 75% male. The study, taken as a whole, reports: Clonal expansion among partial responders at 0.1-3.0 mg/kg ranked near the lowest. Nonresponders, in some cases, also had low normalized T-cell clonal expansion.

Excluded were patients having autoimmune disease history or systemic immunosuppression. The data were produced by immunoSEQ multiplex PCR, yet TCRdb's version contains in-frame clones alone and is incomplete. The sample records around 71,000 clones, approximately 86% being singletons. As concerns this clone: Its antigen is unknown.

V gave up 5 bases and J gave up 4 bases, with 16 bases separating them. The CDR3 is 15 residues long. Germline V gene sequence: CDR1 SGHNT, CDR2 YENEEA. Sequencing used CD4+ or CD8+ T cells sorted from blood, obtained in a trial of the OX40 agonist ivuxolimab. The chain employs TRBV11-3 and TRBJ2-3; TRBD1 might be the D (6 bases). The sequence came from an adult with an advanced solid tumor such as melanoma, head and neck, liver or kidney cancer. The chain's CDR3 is CASSPDRSAADTQYF. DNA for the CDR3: TGTGCCAGCAGCCCGGACAGATCTGCAGCAGATACGCAGTATTTT.